The clone carrying this TCR beta chain has just a few counts. What it recognizes is unknown. The same CDR3 can be traced to other DNA sequences in this sample. These data come from a study of beta chain features in type 1 diabetes. Overall study results and limits: PCR may have favored shorter templates equally in patients and controls. Type 1 diabetes patients showed a moderate but significant shortening of TCRB CDR3s in all four CD4+ subsets. At VDJ recombination sites, type 1 diabetes patients had fewer insertions and more deleted nucleotides.

With 1 base removed from V and 1 base from J, the gap between germline ends came to 8 bases. Germline lookup yields CDR1 KGHSH and CDR2 LQKENI. The CDR3 extends over 15 amino acids. Sorting produced populations that all topped 95% purity. The sequenced template was cDNA made from the entire isolated RNA. TCRdb's table, derived via immunoSEQ multiplex PCR, lists solely in-frame clones and lacks some. The sample consists of about 260,000 clones, roughly two thirds of them appearing once. This chain uses TRBV18 with TRBJ2-1; no firm D call. The receptor comes from a man aged 30 to 45 in good health. Sequenced sample: naive CD4+ T cells from blood. The CDR3 DNA reads TGTGCCAGCTCACCACAGGGTTTTTCCTACAATGAGCAGTTCTTC. This gives the protein CASSPQGFSYNEQFF.